This entry lists 9 T cell receptor beta chains sequenced from one sample in a study of identical twins. MiXCR was run by TCRdb on the 5' RACE reads, yielding one entry per CDR3 protein. The sample contains about 340,000 distinct CDR3 sequences, over 9% of which appear only once. This sample was also put to use in a study of yellow fever vaccine responses in identical twins.

The sample was CD8+ T cells sorted from blood. All receptors derive from a woman between 18 and 29 years old in good health.

This clonotype was counted many times. V is TRBV25-1 and J is TRBJ2-7, with 7 bases lining up with TRBD2. Germline V gene data show CDR1 as MGHDK and CDR2 as SYGVNS. Trimming removed 8 bases from V and 3 bases from J; junction bases left unmatched: 4. This CDR3 is built from 12 residues. CDR3 in amino acids: CASGLGNYEQYF. DNA for the CDR3: TGTGCCAGCGGACTAGGAAACTACGAGCAGTACTTC.

This clonotype was detected only a few times. The genes are TRBV2 and TRBJ2-1; D unclear. This CDR3 has 11 amino acids. Germline V gene sequence: CDR1 SNHLY, CDR2 FYNNEI. Trimming shortened V by 6 bases and J by 9 bases, and 9 bases separated the two germline ends. This CDR3 reads CASRNRVEQFF. DNA for the CDR3: TGTGCCAGCAGAAATCGAGTTGAGCAGTTCTTC.

This clonotype was seen more than once but under ten times. The chain joins TRBV2 to TRBJ1-6; D is unclear. V lost 6 bases to trimming and J lost 0 bases, with 24 bases between them. Germline V gene lookup returns CDR1 SNHLY and CDR2 FYNNEI. The CDR3 has 20 amino acids. This CDR3 is CASSEQEDLVVSSYNSPLHF. CDR3 DNA sequence: TGTGCCAGCAGCGAGCAGGAAGACCTCGTAGTAAGCTCCTATAATTCACCCCTCCACTTT.

The sample holds many counts of this clonotype. The chain combines TRBV5-1 with TRBJ2-1, with 8 bases lining up with TRBD2. CDR3 length: 16 amino acids. J lost 0 bases, V lost 6 bases, and 8 bases had no gene match. CDR1 and CDR2 from the germline V gene are SGHRS and YFSETQ. In nucleotides, the CDR3 is TGCGCCAGCAAGCGGGGGCGCCCGAGCTCCTACAATGAGCAGTTCTTC. Its translation is CASKRGRPSSYNEQFF.

This clonotype occurred many times. J is TRBJ2-1 and V is TRBV4-1; D is undetermined. The V and J ends lost 7 bases and 2 bases respectively, with 12 bases between them. The CDR3 runs 14 residues. The V gene's germline CDR1 is MGHRA and CDR2 YSYEKL. CDR3 sequence: CASNLEVTYNEQFF. The CDR3 nucleotides read TGCGCCAGCAACCTAGAAGTCACCTACAATGAGCAGTTCTTC.

The chain carries TRBV9 and TRBJ2-1, with D perhaps TRBD1 (5 bases). V lost 3 bases, J lost 0 bases, and 13 bases lay in between. This CDR3 comprises 16 residues. Germline CDR1 reads SGDLS; CDR2 reads YYNGEE. The DNA of the CDR3 is TGTGCCAGCAGCGCTACTCGACAGACCTCCTACAATGAGCAGTTCTTC. It encodes CASSATRQTSYNEQFF.

This clonotype was counted only a few times. CDR3 amino acids: CASSDGGGGWYGYTF. DNA of the CDR3: TGTGCCAGCAGCGATGGTGGGGGGGGCTGGTATGGCTACACCTTC. This chain uses TRBV9 with TRBJ1-2, with D possibly being TRBD1 (6 bases). Germline CDR1 is SGDLS and CDR2 is YYNGEE. V gave up 3 bases and J gave up 5 bases, with 17 bases separating them. This CDR3 comprises 15 residues.

V is TRBV3-1 and J is TRBJ2-7; D not resolved. Germline assignment: CDR1 LGHDT and CDR2 YNNKEL (reference sequence). The CDR3 has 12 amino acids. The ends were cut back, 2 bases at V and 4 bases at J, with 6 bases in the middle. For the CDR3, the DNA is TGTGCCAGCAGCCAAAAGAGTTACGAGCAGTACTTC. Protein: CASSQKSYEQYF.

The V call is TRBV24-1, the J call TRBJ2-3; 10 bases align to TRBD2. Unmatched junction bases numbered 7, after V lost 1 base and J lost 4 bases. This CDR3 comprises 17 residues. Germline CDR1 KGHDR, CDR2 SFDVKD. Written as DNA, the CDR3 is TGTGCCACCAGTGATTTCGGCCTAGCGGGAGTATCAGATACGCAGTATTTT. This translates into CATSDFGLAGVSDTQYF.